This T cell receptor beta chain appears in the sequencing data of a study of cytomegalovirus exposure and HLA in healthy donors. Primers for the PCR totalled 60 Vbeta and 13 Jbeta. Clones were sequenced by immunoSEQ multiplex PCR, and TCRdb holds only the in-frame ones, with some missing. The profile shows over 150,000 clones, around 75% of them singletons. This clone was seen a few times. The same CDR3 is also encoded by other DNA sequences in this sample. CDR1 is MNHNS, CDR2 SASEGT, per germline. CDR3 length: 15 residues. V gave up 7 bases and J gave up 4 bases, with 16 bases separating them. Specimen: PBMCs. This rearrangement joins TRBV6-1 to TRBJ1-4; the D gene is possibly TRBD1 (6 bases). This clonotype originated in a woman under 40 in good health and CMV-seropositive. The CDR3 loop is CASTVLTGFNEKLFF. CDR3 coding DNA: TGTGCCAGCACCGTGCTGACAGGATTTAATGAAAAACTGTTTTTT.